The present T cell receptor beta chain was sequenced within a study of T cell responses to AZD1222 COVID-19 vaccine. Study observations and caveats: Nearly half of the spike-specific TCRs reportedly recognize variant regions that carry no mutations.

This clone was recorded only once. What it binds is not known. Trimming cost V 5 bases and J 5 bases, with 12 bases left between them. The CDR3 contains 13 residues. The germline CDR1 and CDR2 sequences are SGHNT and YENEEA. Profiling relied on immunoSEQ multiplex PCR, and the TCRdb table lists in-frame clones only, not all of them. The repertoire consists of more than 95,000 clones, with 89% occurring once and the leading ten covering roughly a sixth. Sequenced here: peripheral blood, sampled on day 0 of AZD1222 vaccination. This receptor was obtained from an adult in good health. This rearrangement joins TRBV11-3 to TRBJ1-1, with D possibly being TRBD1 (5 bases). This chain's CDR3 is CASSPGWGTEAFF. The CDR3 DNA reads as TGTGCCAGCAGCCCAGGGTGGGGAACTGAAGCTTTCTTT.